This T cell receptor (beta chain) was retrieved from a study of CD8+ T cells in alopecia areata. In each case, RNA was isolated and then reverse transcribed into cDNA as the sequencing template. Some clones are missing from TCRdb's copy, which holds only in-frame ones; the method was immunoSEQ multiplex PCR. Of some 190,000 clones in the sample, 45% to 65% were seen once. Treatment: oral pan-JAK inhibitor, 5-10 mg twice daily. Trimming removed 3 bases at V and 4 bases at J, with 11 bases between. Germline CDR1 SGHRS, CDR2 YFSETQ. The CDR3 spans 13 residues. The chain carries TRBV5-1 and TRBJ2-7; D tentatively fits TRBD1 or TRBD2 (5 bases each). The material sequenced was CD4+ T cells sorted from blood, taken at week 4, from a patient treated with tofacitinib. The sequence was collected from a human donor with alopecia areata. CDR3 loop: CASSSGGGYEQYF. In DNA form, the CDR3 reads TGCGCCAGCAGCTCCGGTGGGGGATACGAGCAGTACTTC.